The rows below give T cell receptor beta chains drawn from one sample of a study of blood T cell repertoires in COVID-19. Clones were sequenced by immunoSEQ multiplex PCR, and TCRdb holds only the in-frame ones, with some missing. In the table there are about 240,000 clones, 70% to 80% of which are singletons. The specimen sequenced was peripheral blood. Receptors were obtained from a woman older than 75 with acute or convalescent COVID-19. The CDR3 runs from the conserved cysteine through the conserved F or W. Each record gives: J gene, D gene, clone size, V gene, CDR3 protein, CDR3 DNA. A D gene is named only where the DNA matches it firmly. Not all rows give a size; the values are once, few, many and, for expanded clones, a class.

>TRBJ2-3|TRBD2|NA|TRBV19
CASTSGGFTDTQYF
TGTGCCAGTACCAGCGGGGGATTCACAGATACGCAGTATTTT
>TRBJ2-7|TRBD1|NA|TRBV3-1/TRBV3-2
CASSPRQGVDEQYF
TGTGCCAGCAGCCCCCGACAGGGTGTAGACGAGCAGTACTTC
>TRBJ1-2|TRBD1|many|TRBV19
CASNSRRQGSRYGYTF
TGTGCCAGTAACTCAAGGAGACAGGGAAGTAGGTATGGCTACACCTTC
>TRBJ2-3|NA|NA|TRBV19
CASSRGLTDTQYF
TGTGCCAGTAGCCGCGGACTCACAGATACGCAGTATTTT
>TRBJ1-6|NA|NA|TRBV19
CASSTSAHDNSPLHF
TGTGCCAGTAGTACCTCTGCACACGATAATTCACCCCTCCACTTT
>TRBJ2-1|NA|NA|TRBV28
CASRPDGATRYNEQFF
TGTGCCAGCAGACCGGATGGGGCAACTCGGTACAATGAGCAGTTCTTC
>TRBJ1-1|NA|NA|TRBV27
CASSSLRMEAFF
TGTGCCAGCAGTTCTCTTAGAATGGAAGCTTTCTTT
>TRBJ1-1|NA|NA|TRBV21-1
CASNTLGLGTGDIPNTEAFF
TGTGCCAGCAATACCCTCGGGCTAGGGACAGGGGATATCCCGAACACTGAAGCTTTCTTT
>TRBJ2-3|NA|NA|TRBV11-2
CASSSGGPVTDTQYF
TGTGCCAGCAGCTCCGGGGGGCCTGTAACAGATACGCAGTATTTT
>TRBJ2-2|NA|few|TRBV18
CASSPNLNTGELFF
TGTGCCAGCTCACCGAACTTGAACACCGGGGAGCTGTTTTTT
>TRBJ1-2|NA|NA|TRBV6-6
CASSRSGGLDYGYTF
TGTGCCAGCAGTCGATCCGGGGGGCTTGACTATGGCTACACCTTC
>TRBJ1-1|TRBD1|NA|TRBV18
CASSPGTALNTEAFF
TGTGCCAGCTCACCAGGGACAGCCTTGAACACTGAAGCTTTCTTT
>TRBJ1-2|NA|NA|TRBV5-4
CASSLTDGGYTF
TGTGCCAGCAGCTTGACAGACGGTGGCTACACCTTC
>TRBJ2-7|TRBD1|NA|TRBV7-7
CASSPGTGGEYEQYF
TGTGCCAGCAGCCCCGGGACAGGGGGCGAGTACGAGCAGTACTTC
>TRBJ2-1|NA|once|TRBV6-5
CASSYPQGNEQFF
TGTGCCAGCAGTTACCCGCAGGGGAATGAGCAGTTCTTC
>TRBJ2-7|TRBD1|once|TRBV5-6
CASRTGSYEQYF
TGTGCTAGTCGGACAGGGTCCTACGAGCAGTACTTC
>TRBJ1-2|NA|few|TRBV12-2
CASRFPPRGRTINPNYGYTF
TGTGCAAGTCGCTTCCCCCCGCGGGGCAGGACTATTAATCCTAACTATGGCTACACCTTC
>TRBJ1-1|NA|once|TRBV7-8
CASSRGGTEAFF
TGTGCCAGCAGTCGGGGAGGCACTGAAGCTTTCTTT
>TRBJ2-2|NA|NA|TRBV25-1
CASSRSPTGELFF
TGTGCCAGCAGTCGAAGCCCAACCGGGGAGCTGTTTTTT
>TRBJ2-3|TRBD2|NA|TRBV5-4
CASSLAGAPTDTQYF
TGTGCCAGCAGCTTAGCGGGGGCCCCCACAGATACGCAGTATTTT
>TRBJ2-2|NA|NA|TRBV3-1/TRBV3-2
CASTPGTGELFF
TGTGCCAGCACCCCGGGGACCGGGGAGCTGTTTTTT
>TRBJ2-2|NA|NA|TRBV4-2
CASSQELSSANTGELFF
TGTGCCAGCAGCCAAGAGTTGTCGAGCGCTAACACCGGGGAGCTGTTTTTT
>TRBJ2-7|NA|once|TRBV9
CASSVGGTSPYEQYF
TGTGCCAGCAGCGTAGGGGGCACGTCCCCCTACGAGCAGTACTTC
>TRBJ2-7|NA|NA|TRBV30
CAWSTSSEQYF
TGTGCCTGGAGTACCTCCAGCGAGCAGTACTTC
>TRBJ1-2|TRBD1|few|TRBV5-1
CASSLEQGRTPPYGYTF
TGCGCCAGCAGCTTGGAACAGGGGAGGACCCCTCCTTATGGCTACACCTTC
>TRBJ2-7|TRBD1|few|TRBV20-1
CSATGDYEQYF
TGCAGTGCAACAGGGGACTACGAGCAGTACTTC
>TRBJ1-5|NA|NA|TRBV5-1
CASSLAGGRNQPQHF
TGCGCCAGCAGCTTGGCCGGAGGCAGAAATCAGCCCCAGCATTTT
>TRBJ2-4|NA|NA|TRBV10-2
CASSDPSVQYF
TGCGCCAGCAGTGATCCTTCGGTTCAGTACTTC
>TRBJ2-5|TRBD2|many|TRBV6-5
CASSYSGAGGQETQYF
TGTGCCAGCAGTTACTCTGGAGCGGGGGGTCAAGAGACCCAGTACTTC
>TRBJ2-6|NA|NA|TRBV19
CASSMPISPGANVLTF
TGTGCCAGTAGTATGCCAATAAGCCCTGGGGCCAACGTCCTGACTTTC
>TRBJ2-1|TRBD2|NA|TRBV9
CASSAPGLSTYNEQFF
TGTGCCAGCAGCGCGCCGGGACTATCCACCTACAATGAGCAGTTCTTC
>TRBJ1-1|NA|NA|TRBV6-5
CASSYDPQGSLGAFF
TGTGCCAGCAGTTATGATCCGCAGGGAAGCCTTGGGGCTTTCTTT
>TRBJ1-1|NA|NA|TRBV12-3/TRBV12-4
CASSFGSYTEAFF
TGTGCCAGCAGTTTTGGGAGCTACACTGAAGCTTTCTTT
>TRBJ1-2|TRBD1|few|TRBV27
CASSPRTGAYYGYTF
TGTGCCAGCAGTCCAAGGACAGGTGCATACTATGGCTACACCTTC
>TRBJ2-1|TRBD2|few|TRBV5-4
CASSPGSSGDSYNEQFF
TGTGCCAGCAGCCCGGGTTCTAGCGGGGACTCCTACAATGAGCAGTTCTTC
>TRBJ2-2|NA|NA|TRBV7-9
CASSPLGSLITGELFF
TGTGCCAGCAGCCCCCTTGGGAGCCTCATCACCGGGGAGCTGTTTTTT
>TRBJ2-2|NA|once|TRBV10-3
CAISQISNTGELFF
TGTGCCATCAGTCAGATATCGAACACCGGGGAGCTGTTTTTT
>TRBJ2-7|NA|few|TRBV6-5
CASSKNAGTYEQYF
TGTGCCAGCAGTAAAAACGCAGGAACCTACGAGCAGTACTTC
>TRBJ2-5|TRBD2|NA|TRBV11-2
CASSLEDGGGTQYF
TGTGCCAGCAGCTTGGAGGACGGCGGGGGGACCCAGTACTTC
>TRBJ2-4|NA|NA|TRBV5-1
CASSPPGLKNIQYF
TGCGCCAGCAGCCCTCCTGGCCTTAAAAACATTCAGTACTTC
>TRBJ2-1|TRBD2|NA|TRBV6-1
CASSGVPPGGAYLNEQFF
TGTGCCAGCAGTGGGGTCCCCCCGGGGGGGGCTTATCTGAATGAGCAGTTCTTC
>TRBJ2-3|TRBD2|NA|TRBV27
CASGAPLLAGVGTDTQYF
TGTGCCAGCGGAGCCCCCCTACTAGCGGGAGTTGGTACAGATACGCAGTATTTT
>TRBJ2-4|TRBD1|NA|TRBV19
CASSIGVTGGKKNIQYF
TGTGCCAGTAGTATAGGAGTCACAGGGGGGAAGAAAAACATTCAGTACTTC
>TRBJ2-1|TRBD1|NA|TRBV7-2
CASDRGWYNEQFF
TGTGCCAGTGACAGGGGTTGGTACAATGAGCAGTTCTTC
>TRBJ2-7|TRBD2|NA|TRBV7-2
CASSPRTSLSYEQYF
TGTGCCAGCAGCCCCCGGACTAGCCTAAGCTACGAGCAGTACTTC
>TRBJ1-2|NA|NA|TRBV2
CASSPTNYGYTF
TGTGCCAGCAGTCCCACTAACTATGGCTACACCTTC
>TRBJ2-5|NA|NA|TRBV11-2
CASSLGEEETQYF
TGTGCCAGCAGCTTAGGTGAGGAGGAGACCCAGTACTTC
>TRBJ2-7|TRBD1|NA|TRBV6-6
CASRIGTAYEQYF
TGTGCCAGCAGAATAGGGACAGCCTACGAGCAGTACTTC
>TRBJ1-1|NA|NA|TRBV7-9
CASSLQSGITEAFF
TGTGCCAGCAGCTTACAATCGGGGATAACTGAAGCTTTCTTT
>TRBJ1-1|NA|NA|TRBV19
CASSPAGLQNTEAFF
TGTGCCAGTAGTCCAGCGGGACTGCAGAACACTGAAGCTTTCTTT
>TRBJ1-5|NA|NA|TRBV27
CATRQLFYSNQPQHF
TGTGCCACCCGACAGTTATTCTATAGCAATCAGCCCCAGCATTTT
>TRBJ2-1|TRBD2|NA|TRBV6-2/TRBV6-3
CASSYSGLAGVFGEQFF
TGTGCCAGCAGTTATTCGGGACTAGCGGGAGTGTTTGGTGAGCAGTTCTTC
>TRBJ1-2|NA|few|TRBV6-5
CASSYVHRGQGGYTF
TGTGCCAGCAGTTACGTACACCGGGGTCAGGGGGGCTACACCTTC
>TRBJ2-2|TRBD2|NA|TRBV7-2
CASSLGPLAGTNTGELFF
TGTGCCAGCAGCTTAGGCCCACTAGCGGGGACAAACACCGGGGAGCTGTTTTTT
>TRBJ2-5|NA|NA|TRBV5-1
CASSLVVSNSQETQYF
TGCGCCAGCAGCTTGGTTGTTTCTAATAGCCAAGAGACCCAGTACTTC
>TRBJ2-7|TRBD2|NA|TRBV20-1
CSASMVAGVGSEQYF
TGCAGTGCTAGTATGGTGGCGGGAGTGGGATCCGAGCAGTACTTC
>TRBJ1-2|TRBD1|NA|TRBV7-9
CASSVGQGFSYTF
TGTGCCAGCAGCGTGGGACAGGGGTTTAGCTACACCTTC